This paragraph reports one TCR beta chain. This sample was taken from a study of control samples from healthy donors and cancer patients. V lost 3 bases to trimming and J lost 4 bases; unmatched junction nucleotides: 9. Germline V lookup: CDR1 MGHDK, CDR2 SYGVNS. The CDR3 loop spans 16 amino acids. Sequencing was performed with immunoSEQ multiplex PCR; in TCRdb, only in-frame clones are kept and a portion is missing. The data contain about 75,000 clones, about 93% of them singletons. The source material was blood. The chain is built from TRBV25-1 and TRBJ1-3, with TRBD1 matching 7 bases. The receptor was derived from a woman between 40 and 50 years old in good health. DNA for the CDR3: TGTGCCAGCAGTGAGGCAGGGGGTATGTTCGGAAACACCATATATTTT. This codes for CASSEAGGMFGNTIYF.